The 32 T cell receptor beta chains below all came from one sample that was sequenced in a study of OX40 agonist ivuxolimab in advanced cancers. Method: immunoSEQ multiplex PCR; TCRdb's copy keeps in-frame clones and lacks some. This sample has 100,000 or so clones, with approximately 90% found just once. Specimen: CD4+ or CD8+ T cells sorted from blood, collected in a trial of the OX40 agonist ivuxolimab. These receptors all stem from an adult with an advanced solid tumor such as melanoma, head and neck, liver or kidney cancer.

The rearrangement joins TRBV2 to TRBJ2-2; no firm D call. Germline CDR1 SNHLY, CDR2 FYNNEI. Trimming took 3 bases from V and 1 from J, leaving 12 bases between them. The CDR3 runs to 16 residues. CDR3 sequence reads: CASSEVPPKNTGELFF. DNA of the CDR3: TGTGCCAGCAGTGAGGTCCCGCCCAAGAACACCGGGGAGCTGTTTTTT. Full variable domain (outside the CDR3, taken from reference TRBV2 and TRBJ2-2): EPEVTQTPSHQVTQMGQEVILRCVPISNHLYFYWYRQILGQKVEFLVSFYNNEISEKSEIFDDQFSVERPDGSNFTLKIRSTKLEDSAMYFCASSEVPPKNTGELFFGEGSRLTVL.

The chain combines TRBV19 with TRBJ1-4, with D perhaps TRBD1 (6 bases). The germline V gene encodes CDR1 LNHDA and CDR2 SQIVND (reference sequence). CDR3 size: 15 residues. The germline V and J ends were trimmed by 5 bases and 3 bases, with 13 bases remaining between them. The CDR3 nucleotides read TGTGCCAGTAGTGTCACAGGGCGACCTAATGAAAAACTGTTTTTT. Amino acids: CASSVTGRPNEKLFF.

The chain uses TRBV15 and TRBJ2-3; 11 bases agree with TRBD1. V gave up 1 base and J gave up 6 bases; unmatched junction bases: 9. The CDR3 spans 17 residues. Germline values: CDR1 LNHNV, CDR2 YYDKDF (reference sequence). The CDR3: CATSRVSGTGGRDTQYF. Here the CDR3 DNA reads TGTGCCACCAGCAGAGTCTCTGGGACAGGGGGGCGTGATACGCAGTATTTT. Together with reference TRBV15 and TRBJ2-3, the CDR3 gives the full variable domain: DAMVIQNPRYQVTQFGKPVTLSCSQTLNHNVMYWYQQKSSQAPKLLFHYYDKDFNNEADTPDNFQSRRPNTSFCFLDIRSPGLGDTAMYLCATSRVSGTGGRDTQYFGPGTRLTVL.

The V call is TRBV4-2, the J call TRBJ2-2; TRBD2 matches at 8 bases. The CDR3 extends over 15 amino acids. The V and J ends lost 6 bases and 4 bases, in that order; junction bases with no gene match: 7. Germline V gene data show CDR1 as LGHNA and CDR2 as YNFKEQ. In nucleotides, the CDR3 is TGTGCCAGCAGGGATTCCGGGACTAGCACCGGGGAGCTGTTTTTT. Its translation is CASRDSGTSTGELFF.

The count of this clone is one. The genes are TRBV7-2 and TRBJ2-3; D is unclear. Germline V CDR1 and CDR2: SGHTA, FQGNSA. With 5 bases removed from V and 6 bases from J, the gap between germline ends came to 9 bases. The CDR3 is 12 residues long. In DNA form, the CDR3 reads TGTGCCAGCAGCCCACCGTCCGATACGCAGTATTTT. Translation gives CASSPPSDTQYF.

The J gene is TRBJ2-3, the V gene TRBV9; 8 bases fit TRBD2. The trim removed 0 bases at V and 2 bases at J, leaving 5 bases unmatched. The CDR3 spans 16 residues. Germline V gives CDR1 SGDLS, CDR2 YYNGEE. The CDR3 DNA is TGTGCCAGCAGCGTAGGTCCTAGCGGGTACACAGATACGCAGTATTTT. Protein product: CASSVGPSGYTDTQYF. Combining the CDR3 with reference TRBV9 and TRBJ2-3 gives the whole variable domain DSGVTQTPKHLITATGQRVTLRCSPRSGDLSVYWYQQSLDQGLQFLIQYYNGEERAKGNILERFSAQQFPDLHSELNLSSLELGDSALYFCASSVGPSGYTDTQYFGPGTRLTVL.

The chain combines TRBV4-2 with TRBJ1-2; D is perhaps TRBD1 (6 bases). The V and J ends lost 1 base and 8 bases respectively, with 17 bases between them. The germline V gene has CDR1 LGHNA and CDR2 YNFKEQ. This CDR3 spans 15 amino acids. This chain's CDR3 is CASSQVGQTHQGYTF. The CDR3 DNA reads TGTGCCAGCAGCCAAGTCGGACAGACCCATCAAGGCTACACCTTC.

This sequence joins TRBV30 and TRBJ1-2; TRBD1 aligns across 9 bases. From germline, CDR1 is GTSNPN and CDR2 SVGIG (reference sequence). CDR3 size: 13 residues. Trimming took 7 bases from V and 7 from J; bases not matched to a gene: 10. CDR3 region: CALPSGQGSGYTF. CDR3 bases: TGTGCCTTACCCTCGGGACAGGGTTCTGGCTACACCTTC. Full variable domain (remainder filled in from reference TRBV30 and TRBJ1-2): SQTIHQWPATLVQPVGSPLSLECTVEGTSNPNLYWYRQAAGRGLQLLFYSVGIGQISSEVPQNLSASRPQDRQFILSSKKLLLSDSGFYLCALPSGQGSGYTFGSGTRLTVV.

This chain connects TRBV27 to TRBJ1-1; D is perhaps TRBD1 (5 bases). The CDR3 consists of 14 residues. The germline CDR1 and CDR2 sequences are MNHEY and SMNVEV (reference sequence). Trimming pared 5 bases from V and 1 base from J, leaving 11 bases between. In DNA form, the CDR3 reads TGTGCCAGCAGTCGGGGCGTAGGGAACACTGAAGCTTTCTTT. Translating gives CASSRGVGNTEAFF.

The chain is built from TRBV4-2 and TRBJ1-1, with 7 bases identical to TRBD1. The CDR3 is 16 residues long. V shed 5 bases and J 4 bases; nucleotides not matched to a gene: 13. Germline loops: CDR1 LGHNA, CDR2 YNFKEQ. This chain's CDR3 is CASSTGATITGTEAFF. The CDR3, as DNA: TGTGCCAGCAGCACAGGGGCCACGATTACGGGCACTGAAGCTTTCTTT.

The V gene is TRBV27, the J gene TRBJ2-3; possible D gene TRBD2, 6 bases. V lost 6 bases and J lost 3, with 19 bases in between. The CDR3 has 16 residues. Germline values: CDR1 MNHEY, CDR2 SMNVEV (reference sequence). CDR3 in DNA: TGTGCCAGCAGACCGACCATCGGGAGTCTTACAGATACGCAGTATTTT. This translates into CASRPTIGSLTDTQYF.

The V call is TRBV6-5, the J call TRBJ2-5; D may be TRBD2 (5 bases). The CDR3 sequence is 12 residues long. The ends were cut back, 5 bases at V and 5 bases at J, with 9 bases in the middle. The germline gives CDR1 MNHEY, CDR2 SVGAGI. The CDR3 loop is CASSPRGETQYF. DNA of the CDR3: TGTGCCAGCAGTCCCCGCGGGGAGACCCAGTACTTC.

The V gene is TRBV28, the J gene TRBJ1-6, with D perhaps TRBD1 (5 bases). The germline V gene has CDR1 MDHEN and CDR2 SYDVKM. V was cut by 2 bases and J by 4 bases, with 9 bases left in between. The CDR3 is made up of 15 amino acids. The CDR3, as DNA: TGTGCCAGCAGTTTACCGGGACTGTATAATTCACCCCTCCACTTT. Translating it yields CASSLPGLYNSPLHF.

The V gene is TRBV14, the J gene TRBJ2-7; 16 nucleotides align to TRBD2. The V gene's germline CDR1 is SGHDN and CDR2 FVKESK. V was pared by 4 bases and J by 5 bases, with 14 bases of the junction left unmatched. The CDR3 runs to 19 residues. CDR3 bases: TGTGCCAGCAGCCGGGCAGGGACTAGCGGGAGGGCCTTAATCCACGAGCAGTACTTC. This gives the protein CASSRAGTSGRALIHEQYF.

The chain employs TRBV6-6 and TRBJ1-1; TRBD1 agrees at 9 bases. Trimming cost V 8 bases and J 11 bases; bases outside gene matches: 3. The germline gives CDR1 MNHNY, CDR2 SVGAGI (reference sequence). The CDR3 length is 10 residues. The CDR3: CASGDRVAFF. CDR3 nucleotide sequence: TGTGCCAGCGGGGACAGGGTGGCTTTCTTT.

The chain carries TRBV7-2 and TRBJ2-3, with 7 bases fitting TRBD1. V was pared by 3 bases and J by 0 bases, with 9 bases of the junction left unmatched. From germline, CDR1 is SGHTA and CDR2 FQGNSA. The CDR3 covers 17 residues. CDR3 sequence: CASSFNTLTGSTDTQYF. CDR3 nucleotide sequence: TGTGCCAGCAGCTTTAATACCCTGACAGGGAGCACAGATACGCAGTATTTT.

The chain employs TRBV6-6 and TRBJ2-1; 10 positions match TRBD2. V lost 7 bases and J lost 2; bases outside the gene matches: 8. Germline CDR1 MNHNY, CDR2 SVGAGI (reference sequence). This CDR3 spans 16 amino acids. The CDR3 nucleotides are TGTGCCAGCACTCCGACCGGGACTAGCGCCTACAATGAGCAGTTCTTC. Residues: CASTPTGTSAYNEQFF.

The CDR3 bases are TGCGCCAGCAGCCCAGGAGCGGGACTAGGGGGGCCAGATACGCAGTATTTT. Translation: CASSPGAGLGGPDTQYF. V and J are TRBV4-3 and TRBJ2-3; 8 nucleotides agree with TRBD2. Trimming at V came to 4 bases and at J to 4 bases, leaving 13 bases not matched to a gene. Germline V gives CDR1 LGHNA, CDR2 YSLEER. The CDR3 runs 17 residues.

Only a few counts were recorded for this clone. The chain couples TRBV28 to TRBJ2-7, with D unresolved. The CDR3 sequence is 14 residues long. Germline-derived CDR1 and CDR2 are MDHEN and SYDVKM. Deletions cut 6 bases from V and 3 bases from J, with 15 bases between. DNA for the CDR3: TGTGCCAGCAGCTCTCCGGACGGTGGCTACGAGCAGTACTTC. It specifies CASSSPDGGYEQYF.

Worth noting for this clone: A read error may produce the germline difference seen at one junction end. This chain connects TRBV9 to TRBJ2-7, with D perhaps being TRBD1 or TRBD2 (5 bases each). The CDR3 is 14 amino acids. Germline V lookup: CDR1 SGDLS, CDR2 YYNGEE. CDR3 nucleotides: TGTGCCAGCAGCGCGGTTCGGGGCTCCGACGAGCAGTACTTC. Protein sequence: CASSAVRGSDEQYF.

V gene TRBV25-1 combines with J gene TRBJ2-2; TRBD2 matches 8 bases. The length of the CDR3 is 17 residues. Germline V gene data show CDR1 as MGHDK and CDR2 as SYGVNS. Trimming removed 4 bases from V and 1 base from J; junction bases left unmatched: 8. The CDR3 loop is CASSATRGTRNTGELFF. For the CDR3, the DNA is TGTGCCAGCAGTGCCACCCGAGGGACTAGGAACACCGGGGAGCTGTTTTTT.

The chain combines TRBV5-4 with TRBJ1-3; D is perhaps TRBD1 (5 bases). Trimming pared 2 bases from V and 1 base from J, leaving 16 bases between. Germline values: CDR1 SGHNT, CDR2 YYREEE (reference sequence). This CDR3 is built from 17 residues. In DNA form, the CDR3 reads TGTGCCAGCAGCTTTGGGGCAGGGACGGGATCTGGAAACACCATATATTTT. Amino acids: CASSFGAGTGSGNTIYF.

The CDR3 DNA sequence: TGTGCCAGCACGGGAGGACTAGGTAAAGAGACCCAGTACTTC. Translating gives CASTGGLGKETQYF. This chain links TRBV2 with TRBJ2-5, with 7 bases fitting TRBD2. Trimming took 7 bases from V and 3 from J; bases not matched to a gene: 8. The CDR3 length is 14 residues. The germline V gene has CDR1 SNHLY and CDR2 FYNNEI.

This rearrangement joins TRBV6-1 to TRBJ2-4; D unresolved. V lost 2 bases and J 8 bases, leaving 7 bases between the germline ends. This CDR3 has 12 amino acids. Germline-derived CDR1 and CDR2 are MNHNS and SASEGT. Here the CDR3 reads CASSELGHIQYF. DNA for the CDR3: TGTGCCAGCAGTGAATTAGGTCACATTCAGTACTTC.

The gene calls are TRBV2 and TRBJ1-1; 7 bases align to TRBD1. CDR3 length: 12 amino acids. Germline CDR1 and CDR2: SNHLY and FYNNEI. V trimming: 3 bases; J trimming: 7 bases; junction bases outside the gene matches: 2. DNA of the CDR3: TGTGCCAGCAGTGACTACAGGGGTGAAGCTTTCTTT. This sequence encodes CASSDYRGEAFF.

The J gene is TRBJ2-7, the V gene TRBV7-9; TRBD1 matches at 11 bases. J gave up 7 bases and V 5 bases, and 7 bases lay outside the gene matches. CDR1 SEHNR and CDR2 FQNEAQ come from the germline V gene (reference sequence). The CDR3 is 14 amino acids. This chain's CDR3 is CASSPGQGAREQYF. As DNA, the CDR3 is TGTGCCAGCAGCCCAGGACAGGGGGCGAGGGAGCAGTACTTC.

The V call is TRBV7-2, the J call TRBJ2-4, with TRBD2 matching 9 bases. This CDR3 spans 18 amino acids. Trimming at V came to 1 base and at J to 1 base, leaving 8 bases not matched to a gene. The germline CDR1 and CDR2 sequences are SGHTA and FQGNSA. This CDR3 reads CASSLGGSGSGAKNIQYF. CDR3 nucleotides: TGTGCCAGCAGCTTAGGAGGTAGCGGGAGTGGGGCCAAAAACATTCAGTACTTC.

This sequence joins TRBV14 and TRBJ2-1; tentatively, D is TRBD2 (5 bases). Germline loops: CDR1 SGHDN, CDR2 FVKESK. CDR3 size: 14 residues. Trimming removed 3 bases at V and 10 bases at J, with 16 bases between. The CDR3 DNA reads TGTGCCAGCAGCCATTTAACCTCTTCGGGGGAGCAGTTCTTC. This translates into CASSHLTSSGEQFF.

The chain carries TRBV4-1 and TRBJ2-7; weak D call: TRBD2 (5 bases). V shed 0 bases and J shed 6 bases, with 12 bases lying between them. The CDR3 is made up of 14 amino acids. Germline CDR1 is MGHRA and CDR2 is YSYEKL. Written as DNA, the CDR3 is TGCGCCAGCAGCCAAGATGGCCTAGGAGGCGAGCAGTACTTC. It is translated as CASSQDGLGGEQYF.

V gene TRBV7-6 combines with J gene TRBJ2-5; 10 bases match TRBD2. Unmatched junction bases numbered 5, after V lost 0 bases and J lost 4 bases. This CDR3 contains 16 residues. Germline V gene data show CDR1 as SGHVS and CDR2 as FNYEAQ. In DNA, the CDR3 is TGTGCCAGCAGCTTAGCTCGTTCTAGCGGGAGAGAGACCCAGTACTTC. Amino acid sequence: CASSLARSSGRETQYF.

The chain uses TRBV5-1 and TRBJ1-1; 7 positions agree with TRBD1. This CDR3 is built from 15 residues. With 0 bases clipped from V and 1 base from J, the junction kept 3 bases outside the gene matches. The germline V gene has CDR1 SGHRS and CDR2 YFSETQ. The CDR3 DNA reads TGCGCCAGCAGCTTGGGTAGGACAGGGAACACTGAAGCTTTCTTT. Encoded protein: CASSLGRTGNTEAFF.

This chain joins TRBV9 and TRBJ2-2, with D maybe TRBD2 (5 bases). The germline V gene encodes CDR1 SGDLS and CDR2 YYNGEE. CDR3 length: 14 residues. Trimming shortened V by 3 bases and J by 5 bases, and 11 bases separated the two germline ends. CDR3 coding DNA: TGTGCCAGCAGCGAGACCCTAGCTACCGGGGAGCTGTTTTTT. Protein sequence: CASSETLATGELFF.